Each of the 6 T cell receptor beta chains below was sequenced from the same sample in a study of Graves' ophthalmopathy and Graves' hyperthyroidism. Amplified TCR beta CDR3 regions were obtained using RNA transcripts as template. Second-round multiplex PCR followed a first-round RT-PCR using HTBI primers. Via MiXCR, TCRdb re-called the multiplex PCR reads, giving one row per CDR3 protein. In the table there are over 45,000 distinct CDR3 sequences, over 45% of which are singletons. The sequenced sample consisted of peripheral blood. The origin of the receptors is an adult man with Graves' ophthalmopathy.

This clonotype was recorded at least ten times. The CDR3 DNA sequence: TGTGCCAGCAGCCACACTGGGGTCGAGCAGTACTTC. The encoded protein is CASSHTGVEQYF. The chain is built from TRBV14 and TRBJ2-7; D is unresolved. Germline CDR1 reads SGHDN; CDR2 reads FVKESK. This CDR3 has 12 residues. Trimming removed 3 bases at V and 6 bases at J, with 9 bases between.

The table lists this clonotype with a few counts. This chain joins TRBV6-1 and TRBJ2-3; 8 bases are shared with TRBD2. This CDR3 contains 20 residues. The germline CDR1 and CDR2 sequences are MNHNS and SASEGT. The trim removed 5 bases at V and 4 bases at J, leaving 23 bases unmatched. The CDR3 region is CASSLRQAKALAAGADTQYF. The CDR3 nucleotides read TGTGCCAGCAGTTTGCGACAGGCGAAAGCACTAGCGGCGGGCGCAGATACGCAGTATTTT.

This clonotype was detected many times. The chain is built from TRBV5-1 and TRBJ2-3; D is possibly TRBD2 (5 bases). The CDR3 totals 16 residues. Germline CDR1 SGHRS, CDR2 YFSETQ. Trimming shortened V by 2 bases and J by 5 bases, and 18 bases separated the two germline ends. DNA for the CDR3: TGCGCCAGCAGCTTCTACAGATCGAGGGCCCAAGATACGCAGTATTTT. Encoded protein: CASSFYRSRAQDTQYF.

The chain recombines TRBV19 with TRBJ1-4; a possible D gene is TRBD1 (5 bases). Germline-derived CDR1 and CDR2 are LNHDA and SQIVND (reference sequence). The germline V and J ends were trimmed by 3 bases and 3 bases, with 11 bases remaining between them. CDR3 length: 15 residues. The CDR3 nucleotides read TGTGCCAGTAGTATGGGGACGAGTCCTAATGAAAAACTGTTTTTT. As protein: CASSMGTSPNEKLFF.

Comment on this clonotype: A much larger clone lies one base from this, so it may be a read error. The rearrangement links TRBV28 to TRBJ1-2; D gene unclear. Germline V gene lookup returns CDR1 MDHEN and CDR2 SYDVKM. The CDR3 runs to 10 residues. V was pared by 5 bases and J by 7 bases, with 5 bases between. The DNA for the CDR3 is TGTGCCAGCAGTGTATCTGGCTACACCTTC. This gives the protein CASSVSGYTF.

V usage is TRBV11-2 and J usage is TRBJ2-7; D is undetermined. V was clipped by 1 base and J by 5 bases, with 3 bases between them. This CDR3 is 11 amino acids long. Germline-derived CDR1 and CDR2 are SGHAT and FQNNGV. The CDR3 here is CASSLGNEQYF. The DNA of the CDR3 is TGTGCCAGCAGCTTAGGGAACGAGCAGTACTTC.